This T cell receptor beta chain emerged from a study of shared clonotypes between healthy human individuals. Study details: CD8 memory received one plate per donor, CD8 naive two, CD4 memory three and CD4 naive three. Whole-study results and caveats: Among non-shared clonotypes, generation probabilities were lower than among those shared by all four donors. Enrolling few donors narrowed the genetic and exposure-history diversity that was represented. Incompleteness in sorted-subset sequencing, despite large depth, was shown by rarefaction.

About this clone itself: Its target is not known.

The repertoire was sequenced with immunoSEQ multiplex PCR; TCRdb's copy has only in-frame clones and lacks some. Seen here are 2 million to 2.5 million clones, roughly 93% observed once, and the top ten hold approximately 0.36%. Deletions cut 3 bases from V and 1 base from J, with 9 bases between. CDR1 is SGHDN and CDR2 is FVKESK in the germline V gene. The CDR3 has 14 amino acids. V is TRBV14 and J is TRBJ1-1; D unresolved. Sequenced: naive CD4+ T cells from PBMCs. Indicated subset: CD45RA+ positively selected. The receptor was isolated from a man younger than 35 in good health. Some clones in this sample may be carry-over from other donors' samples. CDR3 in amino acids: CASSHLAGNTEAFF. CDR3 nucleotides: TGTGCCAGCAGCCATCTCGCAGGGAACACTGAAGCTTTCTTT.